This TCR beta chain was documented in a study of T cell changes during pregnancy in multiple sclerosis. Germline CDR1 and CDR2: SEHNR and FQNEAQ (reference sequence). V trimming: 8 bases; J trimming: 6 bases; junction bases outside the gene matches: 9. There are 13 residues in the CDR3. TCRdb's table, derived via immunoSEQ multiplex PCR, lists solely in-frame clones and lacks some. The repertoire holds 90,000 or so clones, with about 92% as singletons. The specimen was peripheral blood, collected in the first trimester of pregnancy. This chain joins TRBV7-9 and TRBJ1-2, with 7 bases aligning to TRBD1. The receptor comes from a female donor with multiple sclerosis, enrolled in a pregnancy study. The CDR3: CASGSGQGDGYTF. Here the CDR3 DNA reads TGTGCCAGCGGCTCGGGGCAGGGGGATGGCTACACCTTC.